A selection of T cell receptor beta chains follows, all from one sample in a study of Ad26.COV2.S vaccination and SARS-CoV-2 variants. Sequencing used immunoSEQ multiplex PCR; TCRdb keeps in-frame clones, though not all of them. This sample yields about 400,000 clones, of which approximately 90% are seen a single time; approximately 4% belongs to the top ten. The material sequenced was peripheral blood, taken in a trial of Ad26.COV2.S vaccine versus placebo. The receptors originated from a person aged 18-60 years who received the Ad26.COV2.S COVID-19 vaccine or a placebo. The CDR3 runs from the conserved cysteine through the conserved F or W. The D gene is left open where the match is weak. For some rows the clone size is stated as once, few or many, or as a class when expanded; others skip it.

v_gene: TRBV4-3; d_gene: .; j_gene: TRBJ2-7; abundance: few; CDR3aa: CASSQDRGIYEQYF; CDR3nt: TGCGCCAGCAGCCAAGATAGGGGAATCTACGAGCAGTACTTC
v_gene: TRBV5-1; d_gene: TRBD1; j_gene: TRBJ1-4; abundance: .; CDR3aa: CASSHSGGPGEKLFF; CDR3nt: TGCGCCAGCAGCCACTCAGGGGGCCCTGGGGAAAAACTGTTTTTT
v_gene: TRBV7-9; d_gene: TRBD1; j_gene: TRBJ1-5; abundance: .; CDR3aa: CASRSTGGGNQPQHF; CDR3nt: TGTGCCAGCAGGTCCACAGGGGGAGGCAATCAGCCCCAGCATTTT
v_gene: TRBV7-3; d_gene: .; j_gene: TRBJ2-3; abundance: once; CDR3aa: CASSLDAGGRTDTQYF; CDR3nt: TGTGCCAGCAGCTTAGACGCGGGCGGCCGAACAGATACGCAGTATTTT
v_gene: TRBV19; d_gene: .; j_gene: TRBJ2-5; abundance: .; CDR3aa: CASSTNREETQYF; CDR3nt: TGTGCCAGTAGTACGAACAGAGAAGAGACCCAGTACTTC
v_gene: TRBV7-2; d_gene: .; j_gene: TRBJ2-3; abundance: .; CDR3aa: CASSPSGAGDTQYF; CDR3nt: TGTGCCAGCAGTCCATCCGGGGCGGGAGATACGCAGTATTTT
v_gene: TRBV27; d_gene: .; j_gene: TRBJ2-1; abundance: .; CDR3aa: CASSLGASNEQFF; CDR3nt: TGTGCCAGCAGTTTAGGAGCTAGCAATGAGCAGTTCTTC
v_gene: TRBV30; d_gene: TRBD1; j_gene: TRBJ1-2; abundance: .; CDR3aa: CASTPGTGNGYTF; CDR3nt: TGTGCCTCCACCCCCGGGACAGGGAATGGCTACACCTTC
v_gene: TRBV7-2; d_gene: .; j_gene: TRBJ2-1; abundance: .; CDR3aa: CASSPTDWSSYNEQFF; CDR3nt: TGTGCCAGCAGCCCAACGGACTGGAGCTCCTACAATGAGCAGTTCTTC
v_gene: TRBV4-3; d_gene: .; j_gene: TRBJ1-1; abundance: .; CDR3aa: CASSQGRYTEAFF; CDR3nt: TGCGCCAGCAGCCAAGGGAGGTACACTGAAGCTTTCTTT
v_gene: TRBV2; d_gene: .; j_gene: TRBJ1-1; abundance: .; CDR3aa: CASSEDGPGTFF; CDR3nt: TGTGCCAGCAGTGAGGACGGCCCAGGAACTTTCTTT
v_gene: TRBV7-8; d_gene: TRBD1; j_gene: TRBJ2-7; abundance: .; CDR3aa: CASGRTGGHEQYF; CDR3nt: TGTGCCAGCGGACGGACAGGGGGCCACGAGCAGTACTTC
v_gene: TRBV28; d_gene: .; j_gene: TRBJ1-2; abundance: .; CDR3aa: CASRSTGRRGYTF; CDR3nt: TGTGCCAGCAGGTCAACAGGGCGACGTGGCTACACCTTC
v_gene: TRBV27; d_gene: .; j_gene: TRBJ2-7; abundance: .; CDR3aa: CASSPAPSSYEQYF; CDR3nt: TGTGCCAGCAGTCCCGCCCCGAGCTCCTACGAGCAGTACTTC
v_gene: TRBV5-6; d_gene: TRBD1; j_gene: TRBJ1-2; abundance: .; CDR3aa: CASSPQGFGANYGYTF; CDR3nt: TGTGCCAGCAGCCCACAGGGGTTCGGAGCTAACTATGGCTACACCTTC
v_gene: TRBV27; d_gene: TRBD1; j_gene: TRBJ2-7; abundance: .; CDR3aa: CASSPRQGAGYEQYF; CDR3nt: TGTGCCAGCAGTCCCCGACAGGGGGCGGGTTACGAGCAGTACTTC
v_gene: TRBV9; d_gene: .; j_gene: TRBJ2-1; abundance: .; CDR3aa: CASSRSGTHSSYNEQFF; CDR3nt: TGTGCCAGCAGCAGATCCGGGACTCATAGCTCCTACAATGAGCAGTTCTTC
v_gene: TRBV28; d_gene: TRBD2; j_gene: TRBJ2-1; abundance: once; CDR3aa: CASSSSAGGLVNEQFF; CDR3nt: TGTGCCAGCAGTTCCTCGGCCGGGGGGTTAGTCAATGAGCAGTTCTTC
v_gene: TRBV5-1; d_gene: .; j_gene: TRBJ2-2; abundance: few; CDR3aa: CASSPSTEYTGELFF; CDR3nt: TGCGCCAGCAGCCCTTCGACAGAGTACACCGGGGAGCTGTTTTTT
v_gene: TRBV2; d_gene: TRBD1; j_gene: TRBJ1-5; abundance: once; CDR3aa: CASRLDRGGQPQHF; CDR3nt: TGTGCCAGCAGGCTGGACAGGGGAGGTCAGCCCCAGCATTTT
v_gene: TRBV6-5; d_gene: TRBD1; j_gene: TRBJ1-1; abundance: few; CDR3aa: CASRGQENTEAFF; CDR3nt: TGTGCCAGCAGAGGACAGGAGAACACTGAAGCTTTCTTT
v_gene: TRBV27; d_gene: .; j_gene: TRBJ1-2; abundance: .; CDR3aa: CASSLSLAANYGYTF; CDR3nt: TGTGCCAGCAGTTTATCGTTGGCGGCTAACTATGGCTACACCTTC
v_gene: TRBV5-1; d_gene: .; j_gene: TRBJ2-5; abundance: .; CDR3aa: CASSSIPGLQETQYF; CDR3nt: TGCGCCAGCAGCTCCATACCGGGGTTACAAGAGACCCAGTACTTC
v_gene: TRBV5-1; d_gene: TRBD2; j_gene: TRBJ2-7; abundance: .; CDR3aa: CASSLAGLVHEQYF; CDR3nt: TGCGCCAGCAGCTTGGCGGGACTAGTCCACGAGCAGTACTTC
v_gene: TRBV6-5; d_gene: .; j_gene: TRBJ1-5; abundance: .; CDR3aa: CALGPGFYQPQHF; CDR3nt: TGTGCCCTAGGTCCGGGTTTCTATCAGCCCCAGCATTTT
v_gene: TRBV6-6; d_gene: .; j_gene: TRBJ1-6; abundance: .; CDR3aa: CATHGGSSPLHF; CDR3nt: TGTGCCACCCATGGAGGGTCATCGCCCCTCCACTTT
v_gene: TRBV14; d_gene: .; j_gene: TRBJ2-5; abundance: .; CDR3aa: CASSQDLSVAPETQYF; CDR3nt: TGTGCCAGCAGCCAAGATTTGTCAGTCGCGCCTGAGACCCAGTACTTC
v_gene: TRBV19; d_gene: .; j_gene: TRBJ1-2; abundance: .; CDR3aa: CASSMTTVNGYTF; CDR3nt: TGTGCCAGTAGTATGACGACAGTTAATGGCTACACCTTC
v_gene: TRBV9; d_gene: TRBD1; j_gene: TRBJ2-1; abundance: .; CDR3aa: CASSPGGRTGENEQFF; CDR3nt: TGTGCCAGCAGCCCTGGGGGAAGGACAGGGGAAAATGAGCAGTTCTTC
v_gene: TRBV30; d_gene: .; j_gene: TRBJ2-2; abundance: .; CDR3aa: CAWEPDRYTGELFF; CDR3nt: TGTGCCTGGGAACCTGACCGATACACCGGGGAGCTGTTTTTT
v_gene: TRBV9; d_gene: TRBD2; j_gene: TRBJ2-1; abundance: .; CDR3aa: CASSRLAGVNEQFF; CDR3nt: TGTGCCAGCAGTAGACTAGCGGGGGTCAATGAGCAGTTCTTC
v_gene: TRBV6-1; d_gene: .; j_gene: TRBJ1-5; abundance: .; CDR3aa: CASSEGSNQPQHF; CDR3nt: TGTGCCAGCAGTGAAGGCAGCAATCAGCCCCAGCATTTT
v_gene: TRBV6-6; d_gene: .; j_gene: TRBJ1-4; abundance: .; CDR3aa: CASSDSGVINEKLFF; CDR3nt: TGTGCCAGCAGTGACTCAGGGGTCATTAATGAAAAACTGTTTTTT
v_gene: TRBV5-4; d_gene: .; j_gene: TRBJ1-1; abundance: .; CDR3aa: CASSFAKDTEAFF; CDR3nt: TGTGCCAGCAGCTTTGCGAAGGACACTGAAGCTTTCTTT
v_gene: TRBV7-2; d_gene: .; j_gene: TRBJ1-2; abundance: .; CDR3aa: CASSLDIHPGYTF; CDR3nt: TGTGCCAGCAGCTTGGACATTCACCCCGGCTACACCTTC
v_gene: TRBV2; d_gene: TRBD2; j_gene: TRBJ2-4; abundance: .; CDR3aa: CASSARPVAGGPPKNIQYF; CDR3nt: TGTGCCAGCAGTGCCCGTCCGGTAGCGGGGGGGCCTCCGAAAAACATTCAGTACTTC
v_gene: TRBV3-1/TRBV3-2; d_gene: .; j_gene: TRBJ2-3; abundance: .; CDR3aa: CASSQDMAADTQYF; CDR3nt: TGTGCCAGCAGCCAAGATATGGCTGCAGATACGCAGTATTTT
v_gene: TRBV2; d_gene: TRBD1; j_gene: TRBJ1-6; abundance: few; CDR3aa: CASSRSGTGLNSPLHF; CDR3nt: TGTGCCAGCAGTAGGTCCGGGACAGGTCTTAATTCACCCCTCCACTTT
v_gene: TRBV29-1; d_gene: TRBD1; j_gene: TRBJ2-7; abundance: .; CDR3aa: CSVMGQGRGYEQYF; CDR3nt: TGCAGCGTGATGGGACAGGGAAGGGGTTACGAGCAGTACTTC